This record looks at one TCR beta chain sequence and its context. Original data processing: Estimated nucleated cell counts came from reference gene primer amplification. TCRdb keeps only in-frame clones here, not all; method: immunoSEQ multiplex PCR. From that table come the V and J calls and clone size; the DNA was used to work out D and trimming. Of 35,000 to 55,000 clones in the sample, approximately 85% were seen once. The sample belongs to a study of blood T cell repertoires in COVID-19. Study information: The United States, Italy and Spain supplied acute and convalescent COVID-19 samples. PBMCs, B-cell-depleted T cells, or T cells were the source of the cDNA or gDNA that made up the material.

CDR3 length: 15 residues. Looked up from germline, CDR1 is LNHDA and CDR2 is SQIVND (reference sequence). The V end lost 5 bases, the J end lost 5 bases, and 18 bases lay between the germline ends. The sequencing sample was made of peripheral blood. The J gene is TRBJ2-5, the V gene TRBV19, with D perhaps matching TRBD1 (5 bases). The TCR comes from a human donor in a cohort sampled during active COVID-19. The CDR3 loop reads CASSYTRAQTETQYF. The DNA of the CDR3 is TGTGCCAGTAGTTATACCAGGGCTCAAACGGAGACCCAGTACTTC.